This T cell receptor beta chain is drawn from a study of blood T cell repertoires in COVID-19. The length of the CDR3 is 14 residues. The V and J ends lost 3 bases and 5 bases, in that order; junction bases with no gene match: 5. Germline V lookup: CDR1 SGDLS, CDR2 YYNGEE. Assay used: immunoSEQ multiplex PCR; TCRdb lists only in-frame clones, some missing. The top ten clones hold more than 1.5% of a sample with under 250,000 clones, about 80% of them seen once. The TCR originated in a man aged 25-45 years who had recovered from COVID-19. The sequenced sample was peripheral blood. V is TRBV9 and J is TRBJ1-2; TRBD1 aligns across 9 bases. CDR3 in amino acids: CASSGGQGWYGYTF. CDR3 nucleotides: TGTGCCAGCAGCGGTGGACAGGGGTGGTATGGCTACACCTTC.